This T cell receptor (beta chain) was observed in a study of PD-1 blockade in classical Hodgkin lymphoma. Overall study results and limits: Newly diagnosed patients had diversity similar to the baseline diversity of complete responders.

TCRdb keeps only in-frame clones here, not all; method: immunoSEQ multiplex PCR. Of over 50,000 clones listed, roughly 66% are singletons. Concerning this clone itself: What it binds is unknown.

The V gene end was trimmed by 4 bases and the J gene end by 2 bases; junction bases not matched to a gene: 7. The CDR3 runs to 16 residues. Germline CDR1 MNHEY, CDR2 SVGAGI. Exposure to brentuximab vedotin varied, and each patient had relapsed following autologous stem cell transplantation. The J gene is TRBJ2-3, the V gene TRBV6-5, with 9 bases lining up with TRBD2. The sequenced sample was peripheral blood mononuclear cells (PBMCs), obtained before the second cycle of nivolumab. The origin of this receptor is a human donor with classical Hodgkin lymphoma. CDR3 coding DNA: TGTGCCAGCAGTTCCCGTAGCGGGAGTGCCACAGATACGCAGTATTTT. Translation: CASSSRSGSATDTQYF.